Each of the 4 T cell receptor beta chains below was sequenced from the same sample in a study of blood T cell repertoires in COVID-19. This table comes from immunoSEQ multiplex PCR, and its TCRdb copy is limited to in-frame clones, with some not included. The sample carries approximately 260,000 clones, just over 90% recorded once. The sample was PBMCs or T cells enriched from blood (not recorded which). The receptors derive from a woman between 18 and 30 years old who had recovered from COVID-19.

The chain employs TRBV5-3 and TRBJ1-2; D unclear. TRBV5-3 carries the ORF label, with uncertain function. The germline V and J ends were trimmed by 0 bases and 0 bases, with 9 bases remaining between them. This CDR3 is built from 15 residues. The CDR3 DNA sequence: TGTGCCAGAAGCTTGGAGCAGCGTACTAACTATGGCTACACCTTC. Amino acid sequence: CARSLEQRTNYGYTF.

The chain links TRBV5-6 to TRBJ1-2; D remains ambiguous. V lost 4 bases, J lost 5 bases, and 12 bases lay in between. CDR3 length: 13 amino acids. Per germline, CDR1 SGHDT and CDR2 YYEEEE. CDR3 in DNA: TGTGCCAGCAGCCTACTCGGAGGATATGGCTACACCTTC. This encodes CASSLLGGYGYTF.

The chain combines TRBV18 with TRBJ2-1, with 11 bases matching TRBD2. Unmatched junction bases numbered 3, after V lost 6 bases and J lost 2 bases. Looked up from germline, CDR1 is KGHSH and CDR2 is LQKENI. CDR3 length: 15 residues. The CDR3: CASSSTSGAYNEQFF. In nucleotides, the CDR3 is TGTGCCAGCTCGTCGACTAGCGGGGCCTACAATGAGCAGTTCTTC.

The gene calls are TRBV4-3 and TRBJ1-5; D ambiguous. Germline V gene sequence: CDR1 LGHNA, CDR2 YSLEER. CDR3 length equals 13 residues. Trimming removed 0 bases from V and 7 bases from J, with 7 bases in between. The CDR3: CASSQDMSQPQHF. In nucleotides, the CDR3 is TGCGCCAGCAGCCAAGATATGTCCCAGCCCCAGCATTTT.